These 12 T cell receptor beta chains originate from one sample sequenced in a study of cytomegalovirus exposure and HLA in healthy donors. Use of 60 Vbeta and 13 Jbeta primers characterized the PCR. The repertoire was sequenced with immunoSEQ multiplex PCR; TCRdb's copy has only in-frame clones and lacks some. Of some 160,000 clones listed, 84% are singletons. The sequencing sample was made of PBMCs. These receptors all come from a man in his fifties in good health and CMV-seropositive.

This CDR3 reads CSVWGLSGLAGGRSYNEQFF. The CDR3, as DNA: TGCAGCGTTTGGGGGCTCTCGGGACTAGCGGGAGGTAGGTCCTACAATGAGCAGTTCTTC. The chain is built from TRBV29-1 and TRBJ2-1; 15 bases are shared with TRBD2. Germline V CDR1 and CDR2: SQVTM, ANQGSEA. The CDR3 sequence is 20 residues long. V lost 5 bases, J lost 1 base, and 15 bases stayed unmatched.

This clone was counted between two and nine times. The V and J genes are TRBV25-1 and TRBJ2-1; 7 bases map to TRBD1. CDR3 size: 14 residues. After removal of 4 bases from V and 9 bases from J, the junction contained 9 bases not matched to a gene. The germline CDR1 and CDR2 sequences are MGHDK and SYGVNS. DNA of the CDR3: TGTGCCAGCAGTGTTCTCGACAGGGTGGGTGAGCAGTTCTTC. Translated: CASSVLDRVGEQFF.

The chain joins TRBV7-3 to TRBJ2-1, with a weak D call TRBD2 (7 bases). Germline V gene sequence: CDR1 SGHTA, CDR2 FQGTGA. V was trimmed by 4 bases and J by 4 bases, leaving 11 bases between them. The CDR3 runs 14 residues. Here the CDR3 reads CASSSGGAYNEQFF. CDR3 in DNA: TGTGCCAGCAGCTCGGGGGGCGCGTACAATGAGCAGTTCTTC.

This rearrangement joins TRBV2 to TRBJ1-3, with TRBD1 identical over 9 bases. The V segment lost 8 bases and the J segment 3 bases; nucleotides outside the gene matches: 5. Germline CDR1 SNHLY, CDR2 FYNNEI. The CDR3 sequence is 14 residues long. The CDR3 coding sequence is TGTGCCAGCGCTACAGGGGGCCTTGGAAACACCATATATTTT. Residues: CASATGGLGNTIYF.

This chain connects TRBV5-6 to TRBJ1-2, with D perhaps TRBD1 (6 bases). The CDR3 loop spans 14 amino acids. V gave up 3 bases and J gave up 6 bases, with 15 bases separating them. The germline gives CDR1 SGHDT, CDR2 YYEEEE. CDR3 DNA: TGTGCCAGCAGCTCGCCCGACAGGAGAAATGGCTACACCTTC. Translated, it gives CASSSPDRRNGYTF.

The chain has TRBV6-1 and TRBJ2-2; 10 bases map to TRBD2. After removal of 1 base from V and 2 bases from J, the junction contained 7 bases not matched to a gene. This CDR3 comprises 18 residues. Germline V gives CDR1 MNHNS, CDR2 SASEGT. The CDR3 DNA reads TGTGCCAGCAGTGAAGTGTTAGCGGGAGGAACCAACACCGGGGAGCTGTTTTTT. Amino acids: CASSEVLAGGTNTGELFF.

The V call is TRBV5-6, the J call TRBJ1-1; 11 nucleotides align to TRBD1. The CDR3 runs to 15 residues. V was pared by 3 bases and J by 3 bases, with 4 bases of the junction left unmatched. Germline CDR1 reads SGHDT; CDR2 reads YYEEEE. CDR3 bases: TGTGCCAGCAGCTCCCCGGGACAGGGGGACACTGAAGCTTTCTTT. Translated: CASSSPGQGDTEAFF. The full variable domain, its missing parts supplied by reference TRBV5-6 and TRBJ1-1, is DAGVTQSPTHLIKTRGQQVTLRCSPKSGHDTVSWYQQALGQGPQFIFQYYEEEERQRGNFPDRFSGHQFPNYSSELNVNALLLGDSALYLCASSSPGQGDTEAFFGQGTRLTVV.

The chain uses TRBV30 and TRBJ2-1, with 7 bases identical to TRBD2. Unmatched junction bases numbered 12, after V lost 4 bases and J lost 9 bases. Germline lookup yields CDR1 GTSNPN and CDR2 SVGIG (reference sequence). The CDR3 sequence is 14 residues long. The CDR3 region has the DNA TGTGCCTGGACCCCTGGGGGAGGGTGGGTTGAGCAGTTCTTC. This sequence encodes CAWTPGGGWVEQFF.

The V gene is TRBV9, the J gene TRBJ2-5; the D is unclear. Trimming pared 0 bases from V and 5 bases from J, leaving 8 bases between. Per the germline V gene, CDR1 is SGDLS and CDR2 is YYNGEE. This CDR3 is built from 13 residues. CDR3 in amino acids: CASSVVVGETQYF. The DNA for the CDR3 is TGTGCCAGCAGCGTAGTGGTGGGCGAGACCCAGTACTTC.

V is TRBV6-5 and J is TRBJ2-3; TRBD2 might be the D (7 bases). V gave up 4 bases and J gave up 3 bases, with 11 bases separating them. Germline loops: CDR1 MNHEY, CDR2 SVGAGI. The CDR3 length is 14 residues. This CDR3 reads CASSWGGGTDTQYF. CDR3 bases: TGTGCCAGCAGTTGGGGAGGGGGGACAGATACGCAGTATTTT.

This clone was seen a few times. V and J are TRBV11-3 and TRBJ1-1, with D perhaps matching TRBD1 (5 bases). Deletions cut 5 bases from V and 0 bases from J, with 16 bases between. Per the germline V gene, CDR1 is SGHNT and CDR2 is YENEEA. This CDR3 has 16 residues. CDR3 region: CASSPFSGGLNTEAFF. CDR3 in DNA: TGTGCCAGCAGCCCATTCTCCGGGGGTCTGAACACTGAAGCTTTCTTT.

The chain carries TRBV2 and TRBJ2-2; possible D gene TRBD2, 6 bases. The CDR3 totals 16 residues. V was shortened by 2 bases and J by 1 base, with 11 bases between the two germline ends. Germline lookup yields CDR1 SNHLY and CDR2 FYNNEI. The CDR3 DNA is TGTGCCAGCAGTGAAATCGGACTACTGAACACCGGGGAGCTGTTTTTT. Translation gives CASSEIGLLNTGELFF.